The rows below give T cell receptor beta chains drawn from one sample of a study of blood T cell repertoires in COVID-19. Produced via immunoSEQ multiplex PCR; TCRdb's table is partial and in-frame only. The data contain tens of thousands of clones, almost 90% of them singletons. Input material: peripheral blood. The receptor set was obtained from a woman aged 70-85 years with active COVID-19. Both conserved end residues are part of each CDR3. A D gene is named only where the DNA matches it firmly. Part of the rows lack a size; the others show once, few, many or a class for expanded clones.

>TRBV5-4|NA|14|TRBJ1-1|NA
CASSFIGKNTEAFF
TGTGCCAGCAGCTTCATCGGGAAGAACACTGAAGCTTTCTTT
>TRBV28|NA|13|TRBJ1-1|NA
CASSDSVYTEAFF
TGTGCCAGCAGCGACTCGGTATACACTGAAGCTTTCTTT
>TRBV5-1|NA|13|TRBJ1-1|NA
CASSLGNQGPAFF
TGCGCCAGCAGCTTGGGGAACCAGGGCCCCGCTTTCTTT
>TRBV5-6|TRBD2|15|TRBJ2-1|NA
CASSASGLPYNEQFF
TGTGCCAGCAGCGCCTCGGGACTACCTTACAATGAGCAGTTCTTC
>TRBV6-5|TRBD1|13|TRBJ1-3|NA
CASNPGGGNTIYF
TGTGCCAGCAATCCAGGGGGTGGAAACACCATATATTTT
>TRBV11-3|TRBD2|14|TRBJ2-7|once
CASGGGVQKSEQYF
TGTGCCAGCGGGGGAGGGGTGCAGAAATCCGAGCAGTACTTC
>TRBV7-8|NA|12|TRBJ2-1|NA
CASSSELGEQFF
TGTGCCAGCAGCTCCGAACTAGGGGAGCAGTTCTTC
>TRBV11-3|NA|14|TRBJ1-3|NA
CASSPGKSGNTIYF
TGTGCCAGCAGCCCAGGGAAGTCTGGAAACACCATATATTTT
>TRBV7-2|TRBD1|13|TRBJ1-1|once
CASSRDSNTEAFF
TGTGCCAGCAGCCGGGACAGCAACACTGAAGCTTTCTTT
>TRBV11-3|NA|17|TRBJ1-2|NA
CASSLGGSASDRDGYTF
TGTGCCAGCAGCTTAGGAGGGAGTGCCTCGGACCGCGATGGCTACACCTTC
>TRBV6-6|TRBD2|14|TRBJ2-1|NA
CASRWAGGYNEQFF
TGTGCCAGCAGGTGGGCGGGGGGCTACAATGAGCAGTTCTTC